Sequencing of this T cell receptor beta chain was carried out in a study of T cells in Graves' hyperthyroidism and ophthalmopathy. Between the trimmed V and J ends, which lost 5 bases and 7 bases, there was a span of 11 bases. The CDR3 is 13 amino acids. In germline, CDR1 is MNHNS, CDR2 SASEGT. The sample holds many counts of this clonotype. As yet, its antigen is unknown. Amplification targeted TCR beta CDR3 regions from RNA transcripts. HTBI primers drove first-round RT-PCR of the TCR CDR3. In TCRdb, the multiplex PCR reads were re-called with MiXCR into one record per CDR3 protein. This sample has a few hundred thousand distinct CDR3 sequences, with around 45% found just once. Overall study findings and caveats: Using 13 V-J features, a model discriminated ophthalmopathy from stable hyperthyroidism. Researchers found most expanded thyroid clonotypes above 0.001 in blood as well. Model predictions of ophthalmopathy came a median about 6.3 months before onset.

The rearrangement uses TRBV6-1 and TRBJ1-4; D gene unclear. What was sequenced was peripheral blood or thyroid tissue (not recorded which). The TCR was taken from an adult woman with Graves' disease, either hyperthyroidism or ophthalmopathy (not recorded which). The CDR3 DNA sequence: TGTGCCAGCAGTTCAGAGGTGTTTGAAAAACTGTTTTTT. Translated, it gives CASSSEVFEKLFF.